This is a list of T cell receptor beta chains from one sample in a study of shared clonotypes between healthy human individuals. The method was immunoSEQ multiplex PCR; TCRdb's version includes in-frame clones alone and lacks a portion of them. Among around 2,000,000 clones listed, about 95% were seen once. The sequenced sample was naive CD8+ T cells sorted from blood. The origin of the receptors is a man between 18 and 35 years old in good health. The CDR3 runs from the conserved cysteine through the conserved F or W. The D gene is left open where the match is weak. The size of a clone is reported for some rows only, either as once, few or many, or as a class for expanded clones.

TRBJ2-1 | TRBV10-3 | - | TRBD2 | CAISEFPTSGKYNEQFF | TGTGCCATCAGTGAGTTTCCGACTAGCGGGAAGTACAATGAGCAGTTCTTC
TRBJ2-7 | TRBV13 | - | - | CASSLEGQGGSYEQYF | TGTGCCAGCAGCTTAGAGGGTCAGGGGGGTTCCTACGAGCAGTACTTC
TRBJ1-1 | TRBV5-4 | - | - | CASSPGAGNTEAFF | TGTGCCAGCAGCCCCGGAGCAGGGAACACTGAAGCTTTCTTT
TRBJ2-1 | TRBV4-1 | few | - | CASSQDPPGSGNEQFF | TGCGCCAGCAGCCAAGATCCACCAGGGAGCGGCAATGAGCAGTTCTTC
TRBJ2-1 | TRBV7-9 | once | - | CASSLSGKYNEQFF | TGTGCCAGCAGCCTTAGCGGAAAATACAATGAGCAGTTCTTC
TRBJ2-1 | TRBV4-3 | - | TRBD2 | CASSQGLAGENNEQFF | TGCGCCAGCAGCCAAGGGCTAGCGGGAGAAAACAATGAGCAGTTCTTC
TRBJ2-7 | TRBV4-1 | once | - | CASSQDRGGGVNEQYF | TGCGCCAGCAGCCAAGACCGAGGAGGGGGCGTGAACGAGCAGTACTTC
TRBJ2-7 | TRBV28 | - | TRBD1 | CASSFGDRGYEQYF | TGTGCCAGCAGTTTTGGGGACAGGGGCTACGAGCAGTACTTC
TRBJ1-1 | TRBV5-6 | - | - | CASSTDPGNTEAFF | TGTGCCAGCAGCACGGACCCAGGAAACACTGAAGCTTTCTTT
TRBJ2-7 | TRBV5-4 | - | - | CASSLGLEYEQYF | TGTGCCAGCAGCCTAGGACTGGAATACGAGCAGTACTTC
TRBJ1-1 | TRBV28 | - | - | CASNARRGGNTEAFF | TGTGCCAGCAACGCCCGGCGAGGGGGGAACACTGAAGCTTTCTTT
TRBJ2-4 | TRBV13 | once | TRBD1 | CASTGQGRNIQYF | TGTGCCAGCACCGGACAGGGAAGAAACATTCAGTACTTC
TRBJ2-2 | TRBV5-5 | - | - | CASTRPGDARSPGELFF | TGTGCCAGCACACGGCCGGGGGACGCAAGGTCCCCCGGGGAGCTGTTTTTT
TRBJ2-1 | TRBV9 | - | TRBD1 | CASSVSRTGGNEQFF | TGTGCCAGCAGCGTATCGCGGACAGGGGGAAATGAGCAGTTCTTC
TRBJ2-7 | TRBV5-4 | once | - | CASSLRGSGEQYF | TGTGCCAGCAGCTTGCGGGGGTCTGGCGAGCAGTACTTC
TRBJ2-1 | TRBV7-9 | - | TRBD2 | CASDDSGRAYEQFF | TGTGCCAGCGATGATAGCGGGAGGGCCTATGAGCAGTTCTTC
TRBJ1-1 | TRBV15 | - | - | CATSRDRPNTEAFF | TGTGCCACCAGCAGAGATAGGCCGAACACTGAAGCTTTCTTT
TRBJ2-5 | TRBV10-3 | once | TRBD2 | CAITQGTRSQETQYF | TGTGCCATCACCCAAGGGACTAGATCTCAAGAGACCCAGTACTTC
TRBJ2-7 | TRBV15 | - | TRBD2 | CATSSFSGTSGGYEQYF | TGTGCCACCAGCTCCTTCTCTGGGACTAGCGGGGGCTACGAGCAGTACTTC
TRBJ2-7 | TRBV11-2 | once | TRBD1 | CASTLQGLGDEQYF | TGTGCCAGCACCTTACAGGGGCTCGGGGACGAGCAGTACTTC
TRBJ2-1 | TRBV5-4 | - | - | CASSLAPGNEQFF | TGTGCCAGCAGCTTGGCTCCAGGGAATGAGCAGTTCTTC
TRBJ2-7 | TRBV7-8 | - | - | CASSSGLAYEQYF | TGTGCCAGCAGCTCAGGACTGGCCTACGAGCAGTACTTC
TRBJ2-2 | TRBV9 | - | TRBD2 | CASSVTGTSYTGELFF | TGTGCCAGCAGCGTGACTGGGACTAGTTATACCGGGGAGCTGTTTTTT
TRBJ1-1 | TRBV6-1 | - | TRBD1 | CASSEDRESPNTEAFF | TGTGCCAGCAGTGAGGACAGGGAATCGCCAAACACTGAAGCTTTCTTT
TRBJ1-1 | TRBV6-4 | - | - | CASSPGPGRTEAFF | TGTGCCAGCAGTCCAGGTCCAGGGAGAACTGAAGCTTTCTTT
TRBJ2-7 | TRBV7-9 | - | - | CASSLSFAYEQYF | TGTGCCAGCAGCTTATCTTTCGCCTACGAGCAGTACTTC
TRBJ2-1 | TRBV7-9 | - | TRBD1 | CASSSTDRGLVEQFF | TGTGCCAGCAGCTCAACGGACAGGGGGCTCGTTGAGCAGTTCTTC
TRBJ2-7 | TRBV11-2 | once | - | CASSFGLPYEQYF | TGTGCCAGCAGCTTCGGACTACCCTACGAGCAGTACTTC
TRBJ1-5 | TRBV6-1 | - | TRBD1 | CATKQWQGENQPQHF | TGTGCCACTAAGCAGTGGCAGGGGGAAAATCAGCCCCAGCATTTT
TRBJ1-1 | TRBV4-1 | - | - | CASSQKTELRGEAFF | TGCGCCAGCAGCCAAAAGACCGAATTAAGGGGTGAAGCTTTCTTT
TRBJ2-7 | TRBV28 | - | TRBD1 | CASSTGTGPYEQYF | TGTGCCAGCAGTACCGGGACAGGGCCATACGAGCAGTACTTC